This TCR beta chain was profiled in a study of response to subunit inactivated influenza vaccine. TCRdb reanalysed the RT-PCR reads using MiXCR and keeps one entry per CDR3 protein. The data hold hundreds of thousands of distinct CDR3 sequences, with roughly 25% observed a single time. As to this clonotype: Its matching antigen is unknown.

General observations from the study: Each seasonal flu vaccination may recruit only limited new T cells, authors suggested.

V was shortened by 8 bases and J by 8 bases, with 25 bases between the two germline ends. CDR1 and CDR2 (germline): DFQATT, SNEGSKA (reference sequence). This CDR3 has 15 amino acids. The material was CD4+ T cells sorted from PBMCs, obtained about 5 days after vaccination. This receptor was identified in a man aged 45-65 years who received an inactivated influenza vaccine. This chain connects TRBV20-1 to TRBJ2-4, with D possibly TRBD1 on 5 matching bases. CDR3 loop: CSHLILRGILDIQYF. The DNA for the CDR3 is TGCAGTCACTTAATATTAAGGGGAATATTGGACATTCAGTACTTC.